Listed here are 3 T cell receptor beta chains from one sample, sequenced in a study of blood T cell repertoires in COVID-19. The data were produced by immunoSEQ multiplex PCR, yet TCRdb's version contains in-frame clones alone and is incomplete. This sample yields approximately 670,000 clones, of which more than 80% are seen a single time; 0.2% to 0.3% belongs to the top ten. Sequencing was done on a sample of peripheral blood. These receptors came from a woman between 18 and 30 years old with acute or convalescent COVID-19.

The chain combines TRBV30 with TRBJ1-3; D is possibly TRBD1 (6 bases). Germline values: CDR1 GTSNPN, CDR2 SVGIG (reference sequence). V lost 7 bases, J lost 0 bases, and 25 bases lay in between. The CDR3 contains 18 residues. Written as DNA, the CDR3 is TGTGCCTCCACAGGGATGGCAGGGATACCCTACTCTGGAAACACCATATATTTT. Translation: CASTGMAGIPYSGNTIYF.

The chain carries TRBV4-1 and TRBJ1-6; D may be TRBD1 (6 bases). CDR1 is MGHRA, CDR2 YSYEKL, per germline. Trimming took 1 base from V and 8 from J, leaving 15 bases between them. The CDR3 has 16 amino acids. The CDR3 region has the DNA TGCGCCAGCAGCCAAGTGGGCAGGGGCATGGATTCACCCCTCCACTTT. It translates to CASSQVGRGMDSPLHF.

The chain couples TRBV4-1 to TRBJ2-3, with 7 bases matching TRBD2. Germline V lookup: CDR1 MGHRA, CDR2 YSYEKL. The CDR3 sequence is 17 residues long. V dropped 4 bases and J dropped 3; count of bases not matched to a gene: 13. The DNA for the CDR3 is TGCGCCAGCAGCCCGTACCTAGGAGCGGGGTCAACAGATACGCAGTATTTT. Translating gives CASSPYLGAGSTDTQYF.